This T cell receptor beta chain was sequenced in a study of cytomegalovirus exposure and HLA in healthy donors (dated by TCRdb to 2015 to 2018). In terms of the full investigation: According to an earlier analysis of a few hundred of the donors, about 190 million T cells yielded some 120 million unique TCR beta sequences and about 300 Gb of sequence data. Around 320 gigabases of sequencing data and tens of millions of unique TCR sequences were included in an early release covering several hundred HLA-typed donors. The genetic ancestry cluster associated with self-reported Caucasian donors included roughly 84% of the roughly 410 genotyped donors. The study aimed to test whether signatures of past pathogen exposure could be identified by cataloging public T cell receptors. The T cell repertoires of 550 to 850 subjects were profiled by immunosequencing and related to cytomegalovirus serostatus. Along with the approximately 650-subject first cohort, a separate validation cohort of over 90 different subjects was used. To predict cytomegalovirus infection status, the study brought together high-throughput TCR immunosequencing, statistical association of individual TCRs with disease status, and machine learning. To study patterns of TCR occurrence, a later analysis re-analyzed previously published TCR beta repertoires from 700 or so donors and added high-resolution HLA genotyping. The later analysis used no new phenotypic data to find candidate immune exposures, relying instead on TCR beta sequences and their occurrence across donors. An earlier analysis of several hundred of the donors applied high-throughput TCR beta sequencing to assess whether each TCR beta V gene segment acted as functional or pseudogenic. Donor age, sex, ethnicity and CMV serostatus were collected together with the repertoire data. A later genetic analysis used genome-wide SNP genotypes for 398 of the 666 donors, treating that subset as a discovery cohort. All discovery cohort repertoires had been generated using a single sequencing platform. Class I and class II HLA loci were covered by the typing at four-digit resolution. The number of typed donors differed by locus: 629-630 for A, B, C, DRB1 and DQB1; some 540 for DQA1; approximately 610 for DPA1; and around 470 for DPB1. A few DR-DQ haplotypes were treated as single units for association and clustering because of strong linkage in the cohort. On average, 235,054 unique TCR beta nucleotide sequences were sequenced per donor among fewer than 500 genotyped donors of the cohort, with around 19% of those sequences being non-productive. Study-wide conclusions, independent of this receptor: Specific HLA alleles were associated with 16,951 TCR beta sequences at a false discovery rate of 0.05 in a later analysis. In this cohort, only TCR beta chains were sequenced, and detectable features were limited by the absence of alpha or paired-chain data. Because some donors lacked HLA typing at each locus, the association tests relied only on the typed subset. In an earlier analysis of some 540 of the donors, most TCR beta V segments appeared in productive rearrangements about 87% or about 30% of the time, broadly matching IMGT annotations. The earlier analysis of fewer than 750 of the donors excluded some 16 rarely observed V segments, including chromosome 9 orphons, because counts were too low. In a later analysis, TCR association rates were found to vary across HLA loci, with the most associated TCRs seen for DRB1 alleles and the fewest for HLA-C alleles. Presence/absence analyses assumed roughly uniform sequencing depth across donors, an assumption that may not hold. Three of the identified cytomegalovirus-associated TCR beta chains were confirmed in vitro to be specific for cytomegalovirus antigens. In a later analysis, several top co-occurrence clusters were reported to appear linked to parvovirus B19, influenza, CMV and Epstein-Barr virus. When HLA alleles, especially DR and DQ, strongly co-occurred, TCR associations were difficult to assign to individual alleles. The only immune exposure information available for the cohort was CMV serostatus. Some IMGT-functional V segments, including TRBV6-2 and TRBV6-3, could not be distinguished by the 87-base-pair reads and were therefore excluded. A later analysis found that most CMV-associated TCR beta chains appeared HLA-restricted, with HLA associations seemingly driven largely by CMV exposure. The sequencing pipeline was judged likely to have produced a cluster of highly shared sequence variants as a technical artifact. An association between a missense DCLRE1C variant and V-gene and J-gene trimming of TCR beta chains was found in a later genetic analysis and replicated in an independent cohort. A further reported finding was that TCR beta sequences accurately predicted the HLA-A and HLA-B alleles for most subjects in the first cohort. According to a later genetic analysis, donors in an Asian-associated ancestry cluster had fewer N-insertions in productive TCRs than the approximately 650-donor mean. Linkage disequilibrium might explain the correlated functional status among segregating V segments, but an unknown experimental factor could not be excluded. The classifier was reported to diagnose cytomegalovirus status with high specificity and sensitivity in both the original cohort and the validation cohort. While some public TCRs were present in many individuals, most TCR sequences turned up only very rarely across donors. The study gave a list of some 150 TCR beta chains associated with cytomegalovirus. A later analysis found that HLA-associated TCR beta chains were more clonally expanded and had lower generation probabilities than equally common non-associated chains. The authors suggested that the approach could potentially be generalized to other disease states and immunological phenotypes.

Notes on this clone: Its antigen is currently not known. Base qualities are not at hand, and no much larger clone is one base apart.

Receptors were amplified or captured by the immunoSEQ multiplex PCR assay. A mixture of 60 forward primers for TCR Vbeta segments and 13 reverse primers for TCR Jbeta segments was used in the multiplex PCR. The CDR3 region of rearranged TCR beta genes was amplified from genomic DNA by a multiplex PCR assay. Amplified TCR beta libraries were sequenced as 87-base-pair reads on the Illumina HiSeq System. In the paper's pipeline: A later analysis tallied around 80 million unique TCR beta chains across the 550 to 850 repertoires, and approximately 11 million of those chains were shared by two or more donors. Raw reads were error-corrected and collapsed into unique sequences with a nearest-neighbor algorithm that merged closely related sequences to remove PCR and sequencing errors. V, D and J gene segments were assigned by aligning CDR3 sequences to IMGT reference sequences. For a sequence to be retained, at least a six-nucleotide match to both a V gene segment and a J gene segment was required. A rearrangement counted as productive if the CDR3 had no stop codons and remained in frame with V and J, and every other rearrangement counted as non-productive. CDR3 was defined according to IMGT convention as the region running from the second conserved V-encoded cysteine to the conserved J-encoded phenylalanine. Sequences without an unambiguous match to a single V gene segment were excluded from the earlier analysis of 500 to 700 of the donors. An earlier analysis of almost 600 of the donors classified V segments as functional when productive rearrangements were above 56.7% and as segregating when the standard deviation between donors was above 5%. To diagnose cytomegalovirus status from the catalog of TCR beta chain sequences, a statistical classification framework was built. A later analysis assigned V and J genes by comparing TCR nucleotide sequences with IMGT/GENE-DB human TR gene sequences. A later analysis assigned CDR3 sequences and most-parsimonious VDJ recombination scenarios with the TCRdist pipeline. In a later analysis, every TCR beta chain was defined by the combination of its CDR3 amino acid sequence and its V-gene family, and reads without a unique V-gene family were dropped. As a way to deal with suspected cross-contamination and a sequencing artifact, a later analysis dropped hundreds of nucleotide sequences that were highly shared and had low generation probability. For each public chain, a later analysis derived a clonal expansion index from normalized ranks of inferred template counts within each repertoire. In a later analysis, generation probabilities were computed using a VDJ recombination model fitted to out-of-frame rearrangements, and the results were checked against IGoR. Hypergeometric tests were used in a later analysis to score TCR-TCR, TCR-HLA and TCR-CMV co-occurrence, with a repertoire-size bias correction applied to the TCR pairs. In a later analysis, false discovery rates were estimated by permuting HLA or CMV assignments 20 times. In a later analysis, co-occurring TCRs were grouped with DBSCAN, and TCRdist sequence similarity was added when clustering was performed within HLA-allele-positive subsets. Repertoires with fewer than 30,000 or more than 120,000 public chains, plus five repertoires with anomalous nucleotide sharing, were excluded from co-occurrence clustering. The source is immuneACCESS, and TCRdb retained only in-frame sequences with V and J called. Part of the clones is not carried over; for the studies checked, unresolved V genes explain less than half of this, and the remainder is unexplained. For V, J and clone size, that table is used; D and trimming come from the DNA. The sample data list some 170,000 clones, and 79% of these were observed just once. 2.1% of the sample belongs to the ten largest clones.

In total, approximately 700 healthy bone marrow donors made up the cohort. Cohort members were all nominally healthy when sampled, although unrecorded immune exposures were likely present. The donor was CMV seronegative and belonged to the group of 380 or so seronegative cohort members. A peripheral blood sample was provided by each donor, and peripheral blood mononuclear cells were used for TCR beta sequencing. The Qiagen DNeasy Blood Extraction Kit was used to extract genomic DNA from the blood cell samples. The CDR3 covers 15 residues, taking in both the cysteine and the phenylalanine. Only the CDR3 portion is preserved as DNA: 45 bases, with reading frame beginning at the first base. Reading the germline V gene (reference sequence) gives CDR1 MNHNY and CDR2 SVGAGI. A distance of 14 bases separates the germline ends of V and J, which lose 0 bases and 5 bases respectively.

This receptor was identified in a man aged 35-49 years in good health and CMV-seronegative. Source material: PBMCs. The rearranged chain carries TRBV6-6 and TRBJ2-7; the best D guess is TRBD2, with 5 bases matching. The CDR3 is CASSYSLGIGDEQYF. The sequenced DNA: TGTGCCAGCAGTTACTCGCTAGGGATCGGGGACGAGCAGTACTTC.